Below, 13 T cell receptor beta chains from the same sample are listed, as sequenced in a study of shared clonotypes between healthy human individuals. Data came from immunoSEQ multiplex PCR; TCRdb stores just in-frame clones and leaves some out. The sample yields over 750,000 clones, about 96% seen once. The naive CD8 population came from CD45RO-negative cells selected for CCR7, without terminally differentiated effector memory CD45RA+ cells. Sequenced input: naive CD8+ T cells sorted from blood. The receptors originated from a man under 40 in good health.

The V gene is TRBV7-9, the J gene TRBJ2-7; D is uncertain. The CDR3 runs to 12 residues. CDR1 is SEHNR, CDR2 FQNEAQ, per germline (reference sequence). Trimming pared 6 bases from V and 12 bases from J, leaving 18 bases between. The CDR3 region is CASRSTHDTSYF. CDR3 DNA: TGTGCCAGCAGATCAACCCACGACACCTCGTACTTC.

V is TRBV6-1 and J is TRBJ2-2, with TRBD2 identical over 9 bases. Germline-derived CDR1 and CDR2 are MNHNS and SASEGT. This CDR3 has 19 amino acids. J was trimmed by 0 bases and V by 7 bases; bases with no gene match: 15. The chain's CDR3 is CASTDPREASGANTGELFF. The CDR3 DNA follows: TGTGCCAGCACTGACCCGCGGGAGGCTAGCGGGGCGAACACCGGGGAGCTGTTTTTT.

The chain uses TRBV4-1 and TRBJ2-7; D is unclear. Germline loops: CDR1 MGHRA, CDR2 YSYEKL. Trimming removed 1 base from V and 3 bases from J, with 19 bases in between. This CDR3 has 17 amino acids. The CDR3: CASSQADVMQDDYEQYF. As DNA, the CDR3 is TGCGCCAGCAGCCAAGCCGACGTCATGCAGGACGACTACGAGCAGTACTTC.

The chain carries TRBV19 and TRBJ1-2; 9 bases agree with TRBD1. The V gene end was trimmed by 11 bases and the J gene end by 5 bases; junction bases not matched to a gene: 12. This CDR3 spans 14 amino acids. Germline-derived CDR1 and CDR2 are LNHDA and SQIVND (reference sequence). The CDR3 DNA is TGTGCCGTGAGCCCCGGGACAGGGTCGTATGGCTACACCTTC. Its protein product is CAVSPGTGSYGYTF. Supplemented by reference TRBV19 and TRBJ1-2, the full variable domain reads DGGITQSPKYLFRKEGQNVTLSCEQNLNHDAMYWYRQDPGQGLRLIYYSQIVNDFQKGDIAEGYSVSREKKESFPLTVTSAQKNPTAFYLCAVSPGTGSYGYTFGSGTRLTVV.

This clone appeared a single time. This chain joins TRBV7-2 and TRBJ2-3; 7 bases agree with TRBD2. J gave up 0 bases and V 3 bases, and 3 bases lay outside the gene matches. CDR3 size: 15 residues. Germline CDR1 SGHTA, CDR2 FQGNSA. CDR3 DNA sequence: TGTGCCAGCAGCTTCGGACTAGACAGCACAGATACGCAGTATTTT. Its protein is CASSFGLDSTDTQYF.

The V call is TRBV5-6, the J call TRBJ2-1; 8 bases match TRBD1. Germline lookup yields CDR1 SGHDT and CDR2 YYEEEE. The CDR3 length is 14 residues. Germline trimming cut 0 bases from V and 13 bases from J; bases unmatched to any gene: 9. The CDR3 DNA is TGTGCCAGCAGCTTGGAGGGTTGGACAGGGCACCAGTTCTTC. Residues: CASSLEGWTGHQFF.

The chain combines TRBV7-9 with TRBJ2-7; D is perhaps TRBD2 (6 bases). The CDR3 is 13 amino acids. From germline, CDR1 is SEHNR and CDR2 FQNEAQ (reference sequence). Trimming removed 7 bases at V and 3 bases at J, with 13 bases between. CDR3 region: CASTRRADYEQYF. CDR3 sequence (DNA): TGTGCCAGCACTCGGAGGGCAGACTACGAGCAGTACTTC.

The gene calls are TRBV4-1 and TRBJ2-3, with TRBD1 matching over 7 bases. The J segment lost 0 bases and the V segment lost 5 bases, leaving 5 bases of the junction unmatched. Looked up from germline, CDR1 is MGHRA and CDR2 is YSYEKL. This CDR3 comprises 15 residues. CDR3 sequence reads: CASSYQTGSTDTQYF. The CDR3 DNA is TGCGCCAGCAGCTATCAGACAGGGAGCACAGATACGCAGTATTTT.

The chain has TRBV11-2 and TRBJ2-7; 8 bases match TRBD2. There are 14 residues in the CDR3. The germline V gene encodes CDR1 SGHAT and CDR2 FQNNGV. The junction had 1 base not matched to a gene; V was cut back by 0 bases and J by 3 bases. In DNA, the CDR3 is TGTGCCAGCAGCTTAGAGACTAGCGTCTACGAGCAGTACTTC. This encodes CASSLETSVYEQYF.

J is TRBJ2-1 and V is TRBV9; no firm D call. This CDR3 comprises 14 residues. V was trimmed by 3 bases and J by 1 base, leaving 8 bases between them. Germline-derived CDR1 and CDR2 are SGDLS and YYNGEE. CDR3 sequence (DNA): TGTGCCAGCAGCGGAGGAGATTCCTACAATGAGCAGTTCTTC. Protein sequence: CASSGGDSYNEQFF.

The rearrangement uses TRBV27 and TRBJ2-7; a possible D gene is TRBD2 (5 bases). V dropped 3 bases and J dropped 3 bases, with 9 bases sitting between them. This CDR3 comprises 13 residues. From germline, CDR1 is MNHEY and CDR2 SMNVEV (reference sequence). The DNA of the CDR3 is TGTGCCAGCAGTTTGAGGGCGGGCTACGAGCAGTACTTC. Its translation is CASSLRAGYEQYF.

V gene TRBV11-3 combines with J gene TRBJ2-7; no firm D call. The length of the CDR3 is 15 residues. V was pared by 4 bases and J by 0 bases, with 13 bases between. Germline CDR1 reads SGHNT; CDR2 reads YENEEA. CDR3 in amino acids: CASSSGPGSSYEQYF. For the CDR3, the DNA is TGTGCCAGCAGCTCCGGGCCAGGTTCCTCCTACGAGCAGTACTTC. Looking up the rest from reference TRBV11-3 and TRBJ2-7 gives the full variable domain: EAGVVQSPRYKIIEKKQPVAFWCNPISGHNTLYWYLQNLGQGPELLIRYENEEAVDDSQLPKDRFSAERLKGVDSTLKIQPAELGDSAVYLCASSSGPGSSYEQYFGPGTRLTVT.

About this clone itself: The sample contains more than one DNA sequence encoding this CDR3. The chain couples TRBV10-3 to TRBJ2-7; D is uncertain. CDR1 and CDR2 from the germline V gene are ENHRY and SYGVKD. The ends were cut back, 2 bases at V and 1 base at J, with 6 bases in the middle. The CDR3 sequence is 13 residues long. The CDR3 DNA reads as TGTGCCATCAGTGAGGGTGGATCCTACGAGCAGTACTTC. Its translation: CAISEGGSYEQYF.